The 17 T cell receptor beta chains reported below all come from one sample, sequenced in a study of PD-1 blockade in classical Hodgkin lymphoma. All patients experienced relapse after autologous stem cell transplantation, and brentuximab vedotin exposure was variable. Sequenced by immunoSEQ multiplex PCR; TCRdb stores in-frame clones only, minus some. Of fewer than 80,000 clones detected, 71% appear once; the ten largest clones hold just over 9%. Sequencing used peripheral blood mononuclear cells (PBMCs), obtained before the second cycle of nivolumab. Every receptor here comes from a human donor with classical Hodgkin lymphoma.

DNA of the CDR3: TGTGCCAAAAGGGACACCTCGCTACCTAACTATGGCTACACCTTC. This translates into CAKRDTSLPNYGYTF. The genes are TRBV2 and TRBJ1-2; maybe TRBD1 (6 bases). Germline V gene lookup returns CDR1 SNHLY and CDR2 FYNNEI. The CDR3 is 15 residues long. The ends were cut back, 10 bases at V and 0 bases at J, with 18 bases in the middle. The entire variable domain, with the rest obtained from reference TRBV2 and TRBJ1-2, is as follows: EPEVTQTPSHQVTQMGQEVILRCVPISNHLYFYWYRQILGQKVEFLVSFYNNEISEKSEIFDDQFSVERPDGSNFTLKIRSTKLEDSAMYFCAKRDTSLPNYGYTFGSGTRLTVV.

The CDR3 DNA reads TGTGCCAGCAGTTCGGCAGGGGCATATGGCTACACCTTC. It translates to CASSSAGAYGYTF. The chain uses TRBV6-5 and TRBJ1-2, with D possibly being TRBD1 (6 bases). Trimming left V 4 bases short and J 5 bases short, with 11 bases between. Germline-derived CDR1 and CDR2 are MNHEY and SVGAGI. The CDR3 is 13 amino acids.

V usage is TRBV19 and J usage is TRBJ1-1; no firm D call. Trimming pared 6 bases from V and 2 bases from J, leaving 10 bases between. The CDR3 extends over 13 amino acids. Germline values: CDR1 LNHDA, CDR2 SQIVND (reference sequence). The CDR3 is CASSLTYNTEAFF. CDR3 nucleotide sequence: TGTGCCAGTAGCCTTACATACAACACTGAAGCTTTCTTT.

This chain uses TRBV5-1 with TRBJ2-3; no clear D. Germline V gene lookup returns CDR1 SGHRS and CDR2 YFSETQ. V was trimmed by 5 bases and J by 2 bases, leaving 6 bases between them. This CDR3 is 12 amino acids long. The chain's CDR3 is CASRPTTDTQYF. In DNA, the CDR3 is TGCGCCAGCAGACCTACCACAGATACGCAGTATTTT.

This chain links TRBV28 with TRBJ2-5; unclear D gene. The closer fit of TRBJ2-7 to the DNA end suggests the J call may be wrong. The CDR3 covers 12 residues. Germline loops: CDR1 MDHEN, CDR2 SYDVKM. The CDR3 region is CASSDQNHEQYF. The CDR3 region has the DNA TGTGCCAGCAGTGATCAGAACCACGAGCAGTACTTC.

This clone has a handful of counts. The chain is built from TRBV5-5 and TRBJ2-5, with D possibly TRBD1 on 5 matching bases. In germline, CDR1 is SGHKS, CDR2 YYEKEE (reference sequence). The CDR3 runs to 17 residues. Trimming removed 2 bases at V and 5 bases at J, with 22 bases between. This CDR3 is CASSFPPDRASGETQYF. The CDR3, as DNA: TGTGCCAGCAGCTTCCCACCTGACAGAGCATCCGGGGAGACCCAGTACTTC.

The chain joins TRBV4-1 to TRBJ1-3; unclear D gene. The CDR3 has 15 amino acids. Trimming cost V 2 bases and J 3 bases, with 11 bases left between them. Germline lookup yields CDR1 MGHRA and CDR2 YSYEKL. The CDR3 loop reads CASSQPGLFGNTIYF. CDR3 sequence (DNA): TGCGCCAGCAGCCAACCAGGACTCTTTGGAAACACCATATATTTT.

The genes are TRBV5-4 and TRBJ1-2; no reliable D call. Trimming took 0 bases from V and 3 from J, leaving 9 bases between them. The CDR3 runs to 14 residues. Germline loops: CDR1 SGHNT, CDR2 YYREEE (reference sequence). The CDR3 DNA sequence: TGTGCCAGCAGCTTGGAGAAGGTGTACTATGGCTACACCTTC. Its protein product is CASSLEKVYYGYTF.

The table lists this clone with a count of one. The chain couples TRBV9 to TRBJ2-1; 9 nucleotides align to TRBD2. This CDR3 is 15 amino acids long. Per the germline V gene, CDR1 is SGDLS and CDR2 is YYNGEE. V trimming: 0 bases; J trimming: 5 bases; junction bases outside the gene matches: 3. The chain's CDR3 is CASSVGSGSNNEQFF. For the CDR3, the DNA is TGTGCCAGCAGCGTAGGTAGCGGGAGCAACAATGAGCAGTTCTTC. Drawing the rest from reference TRBV9 and TRBJ2-1, the complete variable domain is DSGVTQTPKHLITATGQRVTLRCSPRSGDLSVYWYQQSLDQGLQFLIQYYNGEERAKGNILERFSAQQFPDLHSELNLSSLELGDSALYFCASSVGSGSNNEQFFGPGTRLTVL.

In its sample, this clone was seen a few times. The chain carries TRBV9 and TRBJ1-2; 9 bases agree with TRBD1. CDR1 SGDLS and CDR2 YYNGEE come from the germline V gene. The CDR3 is 15 amino acids. V trimming: 3 bases; J trimming: 4 bases; junction bases outside the gene matches: 7. The CDR3: CASSGSGTGSYGYTF. DNA for the CDR3: TGTGCCAGCAGCGGATCCGGGACAGGGAGCTATGGCTACACCTTC.

As DNA, the CDR3 is TGCGCCAGCAGCTCCCTTGGGGGGCCGGAGACCCAGTACTTC. This translates into CASSSLGGPETQYF. V is TRBV5-1 and J is TRBJ2-5; the D gene could be TRBD1 or TRBD2 (6 bases each). Germline V gene lookup returns CDR1 SGHRS and CDR2 YFSETQ. V was cut by 3 bases and J by 5 bases, with 14 bases left in between. The CDR3 has 14 amino acids.

The rearrangement joins TRBV6-5 to TRBJ2-1; D tentatively reads TRBD1 or TRBD2 (6 bases each). The germline V gene encodes CDR1 MNHEY and CDR2 SVGAGI. V lost 0 bases and J lost 3, with 9 bases in between. This CDR3 comprises 15 residues. CDR3: CASSYSRGDYNEQFF. CDR3 in DNA: TGTGCCAGCAGTTACTCGAGGGGGGACTACAATGAGCAGTTCTTC.

The J gene is TRBJ1-2, the V gene TRBV20-1; D ambiguous. The CDR3 contains 11 residues. The V gene lost 5 bases and the J gene lost 5 bases, with 9 bases spanning the gap. Germline-derived CDR1 and CDR2 are DFQATT and SNEGSKA (reference sequence). CDR3 bases: TGCAGTGCTGATAGCCCGTATGGCTACACCTTC. Its translation is CSADSPYGYTF.

CDR3 protein: CASSQGTSGSIETQYF. The DNA for the CDR3 is TGTGCCAGCAGCCAGGGTACTAGCGGGAGTATTGAGACCCAGTACTTC. The chain is built from TRBV4-2 and TRBJ2-5, with 11 nucleotides matching TRBD2. V lost 3 bases and J lost 5; bases outside the gene matches: 8. Germline CDR1 and CDR2: LGHNA and YNFKEQ. The CDR3 extends over 16 amino acids.

J is TRBJ1-1 and V is TRBV5-1; perhaps TRBD1 as D (5 bases). The CDR3 is 14 amino acids. Looked up from germline, CDR1 is SGHRS and CDR2 is YFSETQ. V lost 4 bases, J lost 3 bases, and 13 bases lay in between. The CDR3 sequence: CASSPGQGYTEAFF. The CDR3 DNA reads TGCGCCAGCAGCCCAGGGCAGGGCTACACTGAAGCTTTCTTT.

This clone came up a few times. The V gene is TRBV7-9, the J gene TRBJ1-1; tentatively, D is TRBD1 (5 bases). Trimming cost V 5 bases and J 1 base, with 8 bases left between them. This CDR3 comprises 13 residues. CDR1 and CDR2 from the germline V gene are SEHNR and FQNEAQ (reference sequence). The CDR3 loop reads CASSRTGNTEAFF. In nucleotides, the CDR3 is TGTGCCAGCAGCCGTACAGGGAACACTGAAGCTTTCTTT. Drawing the rest from reference TRBV7-9 and TRBJ1-1, the complete variable domain is DTGVSQNPRHKITKRGQNVTFRCDPISEHNRLYWYRQTLGQGPEFLTYFQNEAQLEKSRLLSDRFSAERPKGSFSTLEIQRTEQGDSAMYLCASSRTGNTEAFFGQGTRLTVV.

This clone was observed a handful of times. The chain carries TRBV6-1 and TRBJ1-2; no reliable D call. This CDR3 contains 14 residues. Germline CDR1 reads MNHNS; CDR2 reads SASEGT. Between the trimmed V and J ends, which lost 1 base and 2 bases, there was a span of 8 bases. CDR3 region: CASSEVIWNYGYTF. The CDR3 coding sequence is TGTGCCAGCAGTGAAGTGATCTGGAACTATGGCTACACCTTC.